The clone carrying this T cell receptor (beta chain) appeared a few times. This sample was included in a study of human T cells and chemical hapten exposure. The time point was: patch test 2, 6 weeks after DPC sensitization. Treatment reported: therapeutic diphenylcyclopropenone sensitization with weekly scalp DPC. V lost 0 bases to trimming and J lost 4 bases, with 13 bases between them. Germline V CDR1 and CDR2: SEHNR, FQNEAQ (reference sequence). The CDR3 spans 15 residues. Using its own MiXCR run on the RACE reads, TCRdb lists one record per CDR3 protein. The data contain tens of thousands of distinct CDR3 sequences, 10% to 13% of them seen just once; the ten biggest clones take up roughly 2.4%.

This receptor was obtained from a woman aged 30 to 39 with alopecia areata. Some clones in this sample may be carry-over from other donors' samples. Here the sequenced sample was whole blood, taken in connection with sensitization to the hapten diphenylcyclopropenone (DPC). The chain recombines TRBV7-9 with TRBJ2-7; maybe TRBD1 (6 bases). CDR3 in amino acids: CASSLAGMTGYEQYF. The CDR3 DNA reads as TGTGCCAGCAGCTTAGCCGGAATGACAGGATACGAGCAGTACTTC.